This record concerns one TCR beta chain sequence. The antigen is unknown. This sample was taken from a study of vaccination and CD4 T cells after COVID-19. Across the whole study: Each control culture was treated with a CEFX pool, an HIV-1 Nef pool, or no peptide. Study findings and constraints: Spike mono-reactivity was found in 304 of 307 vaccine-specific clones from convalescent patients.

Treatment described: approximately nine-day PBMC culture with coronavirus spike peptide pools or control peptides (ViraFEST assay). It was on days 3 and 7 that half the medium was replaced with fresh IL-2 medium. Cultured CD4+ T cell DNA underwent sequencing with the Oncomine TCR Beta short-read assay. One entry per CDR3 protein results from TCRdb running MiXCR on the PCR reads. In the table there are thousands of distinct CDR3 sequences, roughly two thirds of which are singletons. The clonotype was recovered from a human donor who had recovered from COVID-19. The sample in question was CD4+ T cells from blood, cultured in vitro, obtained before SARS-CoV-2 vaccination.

Here the CDR3 DNA reads TGTGCCAGCAGTTACGGGACTGACTCCTACGAGCAGTACTTC. Translated, it gives CASSYGTDSYEQYF. The gene calls are TRBV6-2 or TRBV6-3 and TRBJ2-7, with D perhaps matching TRBD2 (6 bases). Germline loops: CDR1 MNHEY, CDR2 SVGEGT. The CDR3 covers 14 residues. Trimming took 2 bases from V and 0 from J, leaving 8 bases between them.